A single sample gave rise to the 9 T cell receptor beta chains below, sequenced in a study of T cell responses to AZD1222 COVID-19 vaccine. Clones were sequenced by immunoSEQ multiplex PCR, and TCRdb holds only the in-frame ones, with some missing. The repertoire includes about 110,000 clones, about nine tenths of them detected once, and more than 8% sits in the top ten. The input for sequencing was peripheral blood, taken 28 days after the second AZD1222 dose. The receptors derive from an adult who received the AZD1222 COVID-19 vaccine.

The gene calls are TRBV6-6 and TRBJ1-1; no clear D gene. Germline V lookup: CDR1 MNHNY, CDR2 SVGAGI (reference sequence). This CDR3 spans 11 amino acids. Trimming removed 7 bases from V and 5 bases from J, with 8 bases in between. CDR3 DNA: TGTGCCAGCACTGGAAATACTGAAGCTTTCTTT. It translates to CASTGNTEAFF.

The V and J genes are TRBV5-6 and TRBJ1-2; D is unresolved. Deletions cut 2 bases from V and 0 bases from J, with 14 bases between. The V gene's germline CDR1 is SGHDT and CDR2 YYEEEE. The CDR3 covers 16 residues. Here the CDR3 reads CASSFRSALTNYGYTF. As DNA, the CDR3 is TGTGCCAGCAGCTTCAGGTCCGCCCTCACTAACTATGGCTACACCTTC.

CDR3 sequence reads: CASSQGRNYGYTF. The CDR3 bases are TGTGCCAGCAGCCAGGGCAGGAACTATGGCTACACCTTC. The rearrangement joins TRBV6-2 or TRBV6-3 to TRBJ1-2, with a weak D call TRBD1 (5 bases). The V gene's germline CDR1 is MNHEY and CDR2 SVGEGT. The germline V and J ends were trimmed by 6 bases and 2 bases, with 10 bases remaining between them. The CDR3 totals 13 residues.

The CDR3 spells CASSLAPRQGSGYTF. The CDR3 nucleotides are TGTGCCAGCAGCTTAGCCCCCCGACAGGGCTCAGGCTACACCTTC. The rearrangement uses TRBV7-9 and TRBJ1-2; 7 bases match TRBD1. J gave up 8 bases and V 0 bases, and 9 bases lay outside the gene matches. The CDR3 totals 15 residues. Germline loops: CDR1 SEHNR, CDR2 FQNEAQ (reference sequence).

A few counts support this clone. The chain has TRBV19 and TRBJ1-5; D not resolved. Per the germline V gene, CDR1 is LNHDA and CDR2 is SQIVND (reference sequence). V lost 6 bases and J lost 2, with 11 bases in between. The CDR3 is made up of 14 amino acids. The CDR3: CASSRDNGNQPQHF. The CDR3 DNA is TGTGCCAGTAGCCGTGACAACGGCAATCAGCCCCAGCATTTT. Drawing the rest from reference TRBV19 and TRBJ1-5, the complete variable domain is DGGITQSPKYLFRKEGQNVTLSCEQNLNHDAMYWYRQDPGQGLRLIYYSQIVNDFQKGDIAEGYSVSREKKESFPLTVTSAQKNPTAFYLCASSRDNGNQPQHFGDGTRLSIL.

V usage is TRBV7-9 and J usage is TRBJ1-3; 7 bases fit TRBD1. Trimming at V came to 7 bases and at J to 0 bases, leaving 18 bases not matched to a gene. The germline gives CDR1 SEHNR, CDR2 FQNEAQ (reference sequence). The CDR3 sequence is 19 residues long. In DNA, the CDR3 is TGTGCCAGCACCGTAGACCGAACAGGGGCCTTATTCTCTGGAAACACCATATATTTT. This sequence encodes CASTVDRTGALFSGNTIYF.

CDR3: CATSDPTGTGGNEKLFF. The CDR3 nucleotides read TGTGCCACCAGTGACCCAACAGGGACCGGGGGTAATGAAAAACTGTTTTTT. This sequence joins TRBV24-1 and TRBJ1-4; possible D gene TRBD1, 6 bases. This CDR3 has 17 residues. The germline gives CDR1 KGHDR, CDR2 SFDVKD. Deletions cut 4 bases from V and 4 bases from J, with 18 bases between.

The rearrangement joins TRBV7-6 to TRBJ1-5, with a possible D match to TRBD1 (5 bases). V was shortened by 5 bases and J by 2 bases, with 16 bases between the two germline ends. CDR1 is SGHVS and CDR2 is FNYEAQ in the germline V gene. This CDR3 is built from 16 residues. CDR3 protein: CASSVTAGVGNQPQHF. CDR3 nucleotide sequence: TGTGCCAGCAGCGTAACCGCGGGGGTTGGCAATCAGCCCCAGCATTTT.

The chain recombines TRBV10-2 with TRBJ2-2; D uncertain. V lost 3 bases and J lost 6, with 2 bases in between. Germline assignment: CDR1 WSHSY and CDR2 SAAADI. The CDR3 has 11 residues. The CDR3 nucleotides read TGCGCCAGCAGTGAATCCGGGGAGCTGTTTTTT. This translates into CASSESGELFF.